These T cell receptor beta chains were read from a single sample in a study of blood T cell repertoires in COVID-19. This table comes from immunoSEQ multiplex PCR, and its TCRdb copy is limited to in-frame clones, with some not included. The sample shows 470,000 or so clones, about 85% of them seen only once. Material for sequencing was PBMCs or T cells enriched from blood (not recorded which). Receptor source: a woman aged 18-35 years with acute COVID-19. CDR3s include the opening cysteine and the closing phenylalanine or tryptophan. The order of the fields is V gene, J gene, D gene, clone size, CDR3 DNA, CDR3 protein. A D gene is named only where the DNA matches it firmly. Rows give clone size only sometimes, using once, few, many, or a class for an expanded clone.

>TRBV2|TRBJ2-1|-|-
TGTGCCAGCAGTTATTCGGACTGGGGCAATGAGCAGTTCTTC
CASSYSDWGNEQFF
>TRBV5-4|TRBJ1-2|TRBD1|-
TGTGCCAGCAGCCCGCAGACAGGGGGAGACTATGGCTACACCTTC
CASSPQTGGDYGYTF
>TRBV2|TRBJ2-2|TRBD1|-
TGTGCCAGCAGACAGGGACAGGATTGGGGTACCGGGGAGCTGTTTTTT
CASRQGQDWGTGELFF
>TRBV15|TRBJ2-3|-|-
TGTGCCACCAGCAGCCTATACCAGCGGAGCACAGATACGCAGTATTTT
CATSSLYQRSTDTQYF
>TRBV11-2|TRBJ1-5|-|-
TGTGCCAGCAGCCCACAGGGATACGATCAGCCCCAGCATTTT
CASSPQGYDQPQHF
>TRBV6-5|TRBJ2-2|TRBD1|few
TGTGCCAGCAGACCAGGGGGCGGGGAGCTGTTTTTT
CASRPGGGELFF
>TRBV3-1/TRBV3-2|TRBJ2-7|-|-
TGTGCCAGCAGCCAAGGGCGGAGCTCCTACGAGCAGTACTTC
CASSQGRSSYEQYF
>TRBV3-1/TRBV3-2|TRBJ2-3|TRBD2|-
TGTGCCAGCAGCCAAGTGTTTGCTAGCGGAGGAAGCACAGATACGCAGTATTTT
CASSQVFASGGSTDTQYF
>TRBV28|TRBJ2-7|TRBD2|-
TGTGCCAGCAGACTAGGGACCGGGGGGTACTACGAGCAGTACTTC
CASRLGTGGYYEQYF
>TRBV5-1|TRBJ1-1|-|-
TGCGCCAGCAGTTTAAGGGGGTTGAACACTGAAGCTTTCTTT
CASSLRGLNTEAFF
>TRBV11-2|TRBJ2-7|-|-
TGTGCCAGCAGCTTCTCCCGGGACAAGTACGAGCAGTACTTC
CASSFSRDKYEQYF
>TRBV29-1|TRBJ2-3|TRBD2|-
TGCAGCGTTGAGAAGAGACTAGCGGGAGGAGGGGATACGCAGTATTTT
CSVEKRLAGGGDTQYF
>TRBV7-9|TRBJ2-2|-|few
TGTGCCAGCAGCGGAGATAGGGGCGGGGAGCTGTTTTTT
CASSGDRGGELFF
>TRBV28|TRBJ2-4|-|-
-
CASSSSRETKNIQYF
>TRBV6-5|TRBJ1-6|-|-
TGTGCCAGCAGGCGGGCGCCTTCACCCCTCCACTTT
CASRRAPSPLHF
>TRBV18|TRBJ1-1|TRBD1|-
TGTGCCAGCTCCGTCTCGGACAGGGGGGTGGAAGCTTTCTTT
CASSVSDRGVEAFF
>TRBV19|TRBJ1-1|-|-
TGTGCCAGTAGTCCAATAGGGGCTGAAGCTTTCTTT
CASSPIGAEAFF
>TRBV12-5|TRBJ1-4|-|-
TGTGCTAGTGGTTACGTCGGGGGGTTATTATCTGAAAAACTGTTTTTT
CASGYVGGLLSEKLFF
>TRBV30|TRBJ1-3|-|-
TGTGGGGGGGGCGATGGAAACACCATATATTTT
CGGGDGNTIYF
>TRBV10-3|TRBJ2-1|TRBD2|-
TGTGCCATCAGTGGGCTAGCGGGGGCCGGTTCCTACAATGAGCAGTTCTTC
CAISGLAGAGSYNEQFF
>TRBV2|TRBJ2-2|-|-
TGTGCCAGCAGGCCCGAAGTCGGCGGGGAGCTGTTTTTT
CASRPEVGGELFF
>TRBV5-4|TRBJ2-2|TRBD2|-
TGTGCCAGCAGCAGCGGGAGACTAGCGGGCACCGGGGAGCTGTTTTTT
CASSSGRLAGTGELFF
>TRBV7-8|TRBJ1-2|-|-
TGTGCCAGCAGCTTGAGCCATCGTGACAGGCGCGGTGGCTACACCTTC
CASSLSHRDRRGGYTF
>TRBV3-1/TRBV3-2|TRBJ1-2|-|-
TGTGCCAGCAGCCAATCGTTAAGGGGAGGGTTTCTCTATGGCTACACCTTC
CASSQSLRGGFLYGYTF
>TRBV5-6|TRBJ1-2|TRBD1|-
TGTGCCAGCAGCTTGAACGACAGGGCGTATGGCTACACCTTC
CASSLNDRAYGYTF
>TRBV6-5|TRBJ1-3|-|-
TGTGCCAGCAGAAACAGCTACTCTGGAAACACCATATATTTT
CASRNSYSGNTIYF
>TRBV6-2/TRBV6-3|TRBJ2-3|TRBD2|once
TGTGCCAGCAGTTTTGCACCGGGACTAGCGGGAGGAAGCACAGATACGCAGTATTTT
CASSFAPGLAGGSTDTQYF
>TRBV19|TRBJ1-1|-|-
TGTGCCAGTACCATAGCAGGGTCCTCAGCTTTCTTT
CASTIAGSSAFF
>TRBV7-9|TRBJ1-3|TRBD1|few
TGTGCCAGCGGAGGACAGGGCTCTGGAAACACCATATATTTT
CASGGQGSGNTIYF
>TRBV27|TRBJ1-1|-|-
TGTGCCAGCAGTTTATCCACCCCCGGAGGCACTGAAGCTTTCTTT
CASSLSTPGGTEAFF
>TRBV5-6|TRBJ2-5|TRBD1|-
TGTGCCAGCAGCCCCGGACAGGGGGAGACCCAGTACTTC
CASSPGQGETQYF
>TRBV7-9|TRBJ1-2|-|-
TGTGCCAGCAGCTTTGCGGAGGCTTCCTATGGCTACACCTTC
CASSFAEASYGYTF
>TRBV6-5|TRBJ2-5|TRBD1|-
TGTGCCAGCAGTAACTGGGGACAGAACCAAGAGACCCAGTACTTC
CASSNWGQNQETQYF
>TRBV27|TRBJ2-2|-|-
TGTGCCAGCAGTTTTGCTGGGAGGCGGACCGGGGAGCTGTTTTTT
CASSFAGRRTGELFF
>TRBV4-3|TRBJ1-2|TRBD1|-
TGCGCCAGCAGCCAAGCTATAGACAGGGAACGGGGCTATGGCTACACCTTC
CASSQAIDRERGYGYTF
>TRBV7-2|TRBJ2-5|-|-
TGTGCCAGCAGCTTAACTCTCCAGGTGGAAGAGACCCAGTACTTC
CASSLTLQVEETQYF
>TRBV10-1|TRBJ1-1|-|-
TGCGCCAGCAGTGCCACAGGCCGGAACACTGAAGCTTTCTTT
CASSATGRNTEAFF
>TRBV3-1/TRBV3-2|TRBJ2-1|TRBD2|few
TGTGCCAGCAGCCAAGATGCTAGCGGGGCGAATGAGCAGTTCTTC
CASSQDASGANEQFF
>TRBV15|TRBJ2-3|TRBD2|-
TGTGCCACCAGCAGAGGGGAAAGCGGGGCCCCTCCGTATTTT
CATSRGESGAPPYF
>TRBV6-2/TRBV6-3|TRBJ1-5|-|-
TGTGCCAGCAGTTATTCCCAAAATCAGCCCCAGCATTTT
CASSYSQNQPQHF
>TRBV19|TRBJ1-1|TRBD1|-
TGTGCCAGTAGTAGGACAGGGCGGACTGAAGCTTTCTTT
CASSRTGRTEAFF
>TRBV6-4|TRBJ2-1|TRBD1|-
TGTGCCAGCGCCGACCGGGACAGAACCTACAATGAGCAGTTCTTC
CASADRDRTYNEQFF
>TRBV9|TRBJ1-2|TRBD1|-
TGTGCCAGCAGCCCCACAGGGGGTAGAGGCTACACCTTC
CASSPTGGRGYTF
>TRBV27|TRBJ2-3|TRBD2|-
TGTGCCAGCAGTTTATCGACCGGGACTAGTTTGATCGGTACGCAGTATTTT
CASSLSTGTSLIGTQYF
>TRBV29-1|TRBJ2-7|TRBD1|-
TGCAGCGCAAGCCGGGACAGGGGCTACGAGCAGTACTTC
CSASRDRGYEQYF
>TRBV5-1|TRBJ2-2|TRBD2|-
TGCGCCAGCAGCTCGGGGGGCACCGGGGAGCTGTTTTTT
CASSSGGTGELFF
>TRBV6-1|TRBJ1-6|-|-
TGTGCCAGCAGTGAGACAGGATATAATTCACCCCTCCACTTT
CASSETGYNSPLHF
>TRBV7-2|TRBJ1-5|-|-
TGTGCCAGCAGCTCAAATAATCAGCCCCAGCATTTT
CASSSNNQPQHF
>TRBV6-1|TRBJ2-2|TRBD1|-
TGTGCCAGCAGTGACGGGACAGCCGCGGCCGGGGAGCTGTTTTTT
CASSDGTAAAGELFF
>TRBV7-9|TRBJ2-1|TRBD1|-
TGTGCCAGCAGCCACCCCGGACAGGGGGTGTATGAGCAGTTCTTC
CASSHPGQGVYEQFF
>TRBV5-6|TRBJ1-5|-|once
TGTGCCAGCAGCTCCACAGGGATCAGCAATCAGCCCCAGCATTTT
CASSSTGISNQPQHF